This T cell receptor (beta chain) was captured by sequencing in a study of T cells in localized non-small cell lung cancer. Sequencing used immunoSEQ multiplex PCR; TCRdb keeps in-frame clones, though not all of them. This sample has 45,000 to 55,000 clones, with roughly 80% found just once. Study-wide results and caveats: Since sequencing was restricted to only one region of the tumor, intratumor heterogeneity remains a possibility. Turning up in adjacent lung were a median roughly 60 of the top 100 tumor clones. Uninvolved adjacent lung showed higher T cell clonality than tumor. Increased T cell density in blood showed an association with longer overall survival.

Remarks on this clone: Its antigen is unidentified.

The sample here was peripheral blood, taken before any cancer treatment. This sequence originates from a man aged 35 to 70 with stage I squamous cell lung carcinoma.

The CDR3 DNA sequence: TGTGCCAGCAGTGAATGGCACTCCTACGAGCAGTACTTC. Translating gives CASSEWHSYEQYF. This sequence joins TRBV2 and TRBJ2-7; unclear D gene. Germline-derived CDR1 and CDR2 are SNHLY and FYNNEI. V was trimmed by 2 bases and J by 0 bases, leaving 5 bases between them. This CDR3 region has 13 residues.